Each of the 24 T cell receptor beta chains below was sequenced from the same sample in a study of T cell responses to AZD1222 COVID-19 vaccine. Produced via immunoSEQ multiplex PCR; TCRdb's table is partial and in-frame only. The sample lists 100,000 to 150,000 clones, around 90% occurring once. The material was peripheral blood, obtained 28 days after the second AZD1222 dose. These receptors all come from an adult who received the AZD1222 COVID-19 vaccine.

The chain uses TRBV7-2 and TRBJ1-5; D unclear. CDR3 length equals 15 residues. Germline lookup yields CDR1 SGHTA and CDR2 FQGNSA. V lost 5 bases to trimming and J lost 2 bases, with 13 bases between them. For the CDR3, the DNA is TGTGCCAGCAGCCCCCCCGGGTTCGGCAATCAGCCCCAGCATTTT. It translates to CASSPPGFGNQPQHF.

V is TRBV28 and J is TRBJ1-5; maybe TRBD1 (6 bases). The CDR3 has 16 residues. Trimming shortened V by 1 base and J by 5 bases, and 15 bases separated the two germline ends. Germline loops: CDR1 MDHEN, CDR2 SYDVKM. The CDR3 spells CASSLLGRGWDQPQHF. Written as DNA, the CDR3 is TGTGCCAGCAGTTTATTGGGAAGGGGGTGGGATCAGCCCCAGCATTTT.

The chain couples TRBV25-1 to TRBJ2-1; 10 nucleotides align to TRBD2. Looked up from germline, CDR1 is MGHDK and CDR2 is SYGVNS. V lost 7 bases, J lost 7 bases, and 7 bases stayed unmatched. The CDR3 covers 14 residues. The CDR3 nucleotides read TGTGCCAGCACAGCGGGAGGGCCTGGTAATGAGCAGTTCTTC. This gives the protein CASTAGGPGNEQFF. Full variable domain (outside the CDR3, taken from reference TRBV25-1 and TRBJ2-1): EADIYQTPRYLVIGTGKKITLECSQTMGHDKMYWYQQDPGMELHLIHYSYGVNSTEKGDLSSESTVSRIRTEHFPLTLESARPSHTSQYLCASTAGGPGNEQFFGPGTRLTVL.

Worth noting for this clone: Other nucleotide sequences in the sample specify the same CDR3. The V gene is TRBV18, the J gene TRBJ1-5; possible D gene TRBD1, 6 bases. This CDR3 spans 14 amino acids. V lost 3 bases to trimming and J lost 4 bases, with 10 bases between them. Germline CDR1 is KGHSH and CDR2 is LQKENI. The CDR3 coding sequence is TGTGCCAGCTCACCGACAGGACGAAATCAGCCCCAGCATTTT. It yields the protein CASSPTGRNQPQHF.

The chain recombines TRBV7-6 with TRBJ1-2, with D tentatively TRBD1 (5 bases). This CDR3 has 13 residues. Germline V gene lookup returns CDR1 SGHVS and CDR2 FNYEAQ. Trimming cost V 1 base and J 8 bases, with 11 bases left between them. This CDR3 reads CASSLEAGRGYTF. Here the CDR3 DNA reads TGTGCCAGCAGCTTAGAGGCAGGGAGAGGCTACACCTTC. Full variable domain (missing parts from reference TRBV7-6 and TRBJ1-2): GAGVSQSPRYKVTKRGQDVALRCDPISGHVSLYWYRQALGQGPEFLTYFNYEAQQDKSGLPNDRFSAERPEGSISTLTIQRTEQRDSAMYRCASSLEAGRGYTFGSGTRLTVV.

This chain connects TRBV10-3 to TRBJ1-2, with a possible D match to TRBD1 (5 bases). The CDR3 has 15 amino acids. V gave up 1 base and J gave up 4 bases, with 13 bases separating them. Germline CDR1 and CDR2: ENHRY and SYGVKD. The CDR3 protein is CAISEWDGAIYGYTF. CDR3 bases: TGTGCCATCAGTGAGTGGGACGGAGCCATCTATGGCTACACCTTC.

V and J are TRBV6-5 and TRBJ2-7, with 7 bases matching TRBD2. The CDR3 has 14 amino acids. The germline gives CDR1 MNHEY, CDR2 SVGAGI. V lost 8 bases and J lost 0; bases outside the gene matches: 7. The CDR3 spells CASFGRGSSYEQYF. The CDR3, as DNA: TGTGCCAGCTTCGGGCGGGGGAGCTCCTACGAGCAGTACTTC.

The chain has TRBV13 and TRBJ1-2; D remains ambiguous. The V gene's germline CDR1 is PRHDT and CDR2 FYEKMQ (reference sequence). The germline V and J ends were trimmed by 0 bases and 4 bases, with 12 bases remaining between them. The CDR3 has 15 residues. The CDR3 is CASSLGGRLPYGYTF. The DNA for the CDR3 is TGTGCCAGCAGCTTAGGCGGGAGGTTACCCTATGGCTACACCTTC.

This sequence joins TRBV18 and TRBJ1-2; a possible D gene is TRBD1 (5 bases). V lost 2 bases and J lost 4, with 20 bases in between. This CDR3 is built from 17 residues. Germline values: CDR1 KGHSH, CDR2 LQKENI. This CDR3 reads CASSPTSDKALSYGYTF. The CDR3 coding sequence is TGTGCCAGCTCACCAACTTCGGACAAGGCCCTTTCCTATGGCTACACCTTC. The variable domain in full, completed from reference TRBV18 and TRBJ1-2, reads NAGVMQNPRHLVRRRGQEARLRCSPMKGHSHVYWYRQLPEEGLKFMVYLQKENIIDESGMPKERFSAEFPKEGPSILRIQQVVRGDSAAYFCASSPTSDKALSYGYTFGSGTRLTVV.

This chain connects TRBV5-5 to TRBJ1-2; no definite D call. With 0 bases removed from V and 8 bases from J, the gap between germline ends came to 11 bases. This CDR3 comprises 13 residues. From germline, CDR1 is SGHKS and CDR2 YYEKEE (reference sequence). The CDR3 sequence is CASSLGPRQGYTF. Here the CDR3 DNA reads TGTGCCAGCAGCTTGGGGCCACGTCAGGGCTACACCTTC.

The rearrangement joins TRBV7-8 to TRBJ1-2; the match to TRBD1 covers 8 bases. CDR1 and CDR2 from the germline V gene are SGHVS and FQNEAQ. This CDR3 comprises 17 residues. Losses at the gene ends were 2 bases for V and 0 bases for J; bases not matched to a gene: 8. The CDR3: CASSLRSGGQTNYGYTF. For the CDR3, the DNA is TGTGCCAGCAGCTTACGGTCAGGGGGCCAGACTAACTATGGCTACACCTTC.

The chain carries TRBV7-3 and TRBJ2-3; 10 nucleotides align to TRBD2. Germline CDR1 is SGHTA and CDR2 is FQGTGA. V lost 5 bases, J lost 4 bases, and 6 bases stayed unmatched. There are 15 residues in the CDR3. The CDR3 protein is CASSATSGYADTQYF. As DNA, the CDR3 is TGTGCCAGCAGCGCGACTAGCGGGTACGCAGATACGCAGTATTTT.

V usage is TRBV19 and J usage is TRBJ2-3, with D tentatively TRBD2 (6 bases). V was trimmed by 3 bases and J by 0 bases, leaving 13 bases between them. This CDR3 has 16 residues. Germline CDR1 is LNHDA and CDR2 is SQIVND (reference sequence). The CDR3 coding sequence is TGTGCCAGTAGTATGAGGCCTAGCGCCAGCACAGATACGCAGTATTTT. Translation gives CASSMRPSASTDTQYF.

The V call is TRBV7-8, the J call TRBJ1-5, with D perhaps TRBD1 (6 bases). Looked up from germline, CDR1 is SGHVS and CDR2 is FQNEAQ. Trimming took off 3 bases at V and 7 bases at J, with 13 bases between the two ends. The length of the CDR3 is 14 residues. In DNA form, the CDR3 reads TGTGCCAGCAGCTTCGGGGGCGATGGGCAGCCCCAGCATTTT. This sequence encodes CASSFGGDGQPQHF.

The rearrangement joins TRBV11-2 to TRBJ1-2; D unclear. V was clipped by 2 bases and J by 7 bases, with 14 bases between them. This CDR3 region has 14 residues. Germline CDR1 is SGHAT and CDR2 is FQNNGV. The CDR3 DNA follows: TGTGCCAGCAGCTTAAGTGGGGTACGGGGTGGCTACACCTTC. It codes for CASSLSGVRGGYTF.

The chain employs TRBV11-3 and TRBJ2-3; the D is unclear. Trimming took off 4 bases at V and 4 bases at J, with 15 bases between the two ends. The CDR3 runs 15 residues. Germline V gives CDR1 SGHNT, CDR2 YENEEA. The CDR3 is CASSSRTVGADTQYF. The CDR3 DNA reads as TGTGCCAGCAGCTCTCGGACGGTTGGGGCAGATACGCAGTATTTT.

The chain is built from TRBV24-1 and TRBJ2-1; 11 bases map to TRBD2. This CDR3 region has 17 residues. V shed 4 bases, J shed 9 bases, and the junction held 13 bases outside the gene matches. CDR1 and CDR2 from the germline V gene are KGHDR and SFDVKD. DNA for the CDR3: TGTGCCACCAGTGACCGTGCGGGACTAGCGGAGCCGGGTGAGCAGTTCTTC. Amino acids: CATSDRAGLAEPGEQFF.

This clone was observed at least ten times. V is TRBV24-1 and J is TRBJ2-6; 9 nucleotides align to TRBD1. The germline V gene has CDR1 KGHDR and CDR2 SFDVKD. Trimming cost V 4 bases and J 3 bases; bases outside gene matches: 9. This CDR3 comprises 18 residues. For the CDR3, the DNA is TGTGCCACCAGTGACCGGGGACAGGGCAAAATTGGGGCCAACGTCCTGACTTTC. As protein: CATSDRGQGKIGANVLTF.

The chain couples TRBV27 to TRBJ2-7; D uncertain. The CDR3 runs 16 residues. The V and J ends lost 3 bases and 3 bases respectively, with 18 bases between them. Looked up from germline, CDR1 is MNHEY and CDR2 is SMNVEV (reference sequence). CDR3 coding DNA: TGTGCCAGCAGTTTTCAGGCGGCAGCCAGTGTCTACGAGCAGTACTTC. The encoded protein is CASSFQAAASVYEQYF.

The chain joins TRBV5-1 to TRBJ2-5, with a weak D call TRBD1 (6 bases). Trimming removed 5 bases at V and 0 bases at J, with 11 bases between. Germline values: CDR1 SGHRS, CDR2 YFSETQ. The CDR3 has 14 residues. Here the CDR3 reads CASSNQGHQETQYF. In DNA, the CDR3 is TGCGCCAGCAGTAACCAGGGGCACCAAGAGACCCAGTACTTC.

This chain uses TRBV29-1 with TRBJ2-1, with TRBD2 identical over 10 bases. Germline assignment: CDR1 SQVTM and CDR2 ANQGSEA. The ends lost 4 bases at V and 10 bases at J; junction bases unmatched: 1. The length of the CDR3 is 11 residues. This CDR3 reads CSVASGGEQFF. The CDR3 DNA reads as TGCAGCGTTGCTAGCGGGGGCGAGCAGTTCTTC.

This chain connects TRBV18 to TRBJ1-2; 9 nucleotides match TRBD1. Germline-derived CDR1 and CDR2 are KGHSH and LQKENI. The V gene end was trimmed by 5 bases and the J gene end by 6 bases; junction bases not matched to a gene: 7. The CDR3 is made up of 14 amino acids. The CDR3, as DNA: TGTGCCAGCTCAGCCGGACAGGGGCTGGATGGCTACACCTTC. Its translation is CASSAGQGLDGYTF.

V gene TRBV27 combines with J gene TRBJ2-5, with 7 positions matching TRBD2. CDR1 and CDR2 from the germline V gene are MNHEY and SMNVEV (reference sequence). The V and J ends lost 0 bases and 5 bases, in that order; junction bases with no gene match: 3. The CDR3 contains 14 residues. In DNA form, the CDR3 reads TGTGCCAGCAGTTTATCCCGCGGGAGCGAGACCCAGTACTTC. Translating it yields CASSLSRGSETQYF.

V gene TRBV27 combines with J gene TRBJ2-7; 10 nucleotides match TRBD1. The germline CDR1 and CDR2 sequences are MNHEY and SMNVEV (reference sequence). Trimming at V came to 1 base and at J to 6 bases, leaving 6 bases not matched to a gene. This CDR3 region has 15 residues. CDR3 region: CASSLWTGTGAEQYF. The CDR3 DNA reads as TGTGCCAGCAGTTTATGGACCGGGACAGGGGCCGAGCAGTACTTC.